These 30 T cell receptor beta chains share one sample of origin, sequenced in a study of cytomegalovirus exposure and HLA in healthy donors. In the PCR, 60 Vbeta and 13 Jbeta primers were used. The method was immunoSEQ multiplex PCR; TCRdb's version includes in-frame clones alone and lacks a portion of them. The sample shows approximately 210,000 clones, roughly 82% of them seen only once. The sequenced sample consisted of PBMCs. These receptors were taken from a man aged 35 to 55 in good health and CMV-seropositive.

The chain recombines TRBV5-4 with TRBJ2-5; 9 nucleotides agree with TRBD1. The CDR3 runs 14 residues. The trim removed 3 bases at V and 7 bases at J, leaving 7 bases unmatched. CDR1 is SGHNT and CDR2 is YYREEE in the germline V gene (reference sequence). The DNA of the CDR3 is TGTGCCAGCAGCTGGACAGGGGAGGGTGGGACCCAGTACTTC. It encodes CASSWTGEGGTQYF.

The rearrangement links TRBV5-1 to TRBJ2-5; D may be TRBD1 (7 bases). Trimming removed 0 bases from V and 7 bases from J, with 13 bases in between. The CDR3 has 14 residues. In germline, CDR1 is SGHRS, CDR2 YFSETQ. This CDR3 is CASSLGTQGGTQYF. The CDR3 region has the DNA TGCGCCAGCAGCTTGGGTACTCAGGGGGGGACCCAGTACTTC.

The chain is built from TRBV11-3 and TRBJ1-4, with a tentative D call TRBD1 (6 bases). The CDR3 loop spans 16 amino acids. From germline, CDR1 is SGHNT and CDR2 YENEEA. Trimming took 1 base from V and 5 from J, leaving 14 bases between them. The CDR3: CASSLVFSGANEKLFF. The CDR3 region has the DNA TGTGCCAGCAGCTTAGTTTTTTCAGGGGCGAATGAAAAACTGTTTTTT.

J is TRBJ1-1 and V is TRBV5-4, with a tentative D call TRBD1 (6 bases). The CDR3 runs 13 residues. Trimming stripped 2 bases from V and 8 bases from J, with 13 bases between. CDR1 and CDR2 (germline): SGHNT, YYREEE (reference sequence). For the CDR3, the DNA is TGTGCCAGCAGCTTCGGAAACAGGGTAGAAGCTTTCTTT. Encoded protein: CASSFGNRVEAFF.

The CDR3 region is CASSQPPGQLNYGYTF. DNA of the CDR3: TGTGCCAGCAGCCAACCTCCGGGACAGCTTAACTATGGCTACACCTTC. V is TRBV4-2 and J is TRBJ1-2, with 7 positions matching TRBD1. Germline CDR1 reads LGHNA; CDR2 reads YNFKEQ. The CDR3 extends over 16 amino acids. Trimming removed 2 bases from V and 1 base from J; junction bases left unmatched: 7.

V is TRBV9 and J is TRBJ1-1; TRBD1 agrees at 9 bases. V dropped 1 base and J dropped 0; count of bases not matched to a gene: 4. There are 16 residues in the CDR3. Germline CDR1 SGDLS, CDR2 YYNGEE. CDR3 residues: CASSVLGQGMNTEAFF. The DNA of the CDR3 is TGTGCCAGCAGCGTATTAGGACAGGGGATGAACACTGAAGCTTTCTTT.

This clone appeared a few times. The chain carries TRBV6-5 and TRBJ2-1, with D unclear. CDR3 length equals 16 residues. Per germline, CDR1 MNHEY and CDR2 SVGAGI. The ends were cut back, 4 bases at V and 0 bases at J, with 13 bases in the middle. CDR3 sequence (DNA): TGTGCCAGCAGTTCGGTACAGATCTACTCCTACAATGAGCAGTTCTTC. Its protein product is CASSSVQIYSYNEQFF.

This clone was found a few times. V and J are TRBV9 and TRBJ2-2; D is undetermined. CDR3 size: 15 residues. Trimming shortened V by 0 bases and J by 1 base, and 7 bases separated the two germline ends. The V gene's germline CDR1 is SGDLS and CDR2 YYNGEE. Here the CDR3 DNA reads TGTGCCAGCAGCGTAGGCCCCGGGAACACCGGGGAGCTGTTTTTT. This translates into CASSVGPGNTGELFF.

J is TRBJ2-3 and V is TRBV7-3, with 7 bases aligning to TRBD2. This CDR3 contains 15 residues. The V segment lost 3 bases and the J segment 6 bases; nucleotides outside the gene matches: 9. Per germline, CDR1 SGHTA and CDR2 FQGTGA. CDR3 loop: CASSFTSDPTDTQYF. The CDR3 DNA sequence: TGTGCCAGCAGCTTCACTAGCGACCCCACGGATACGCAGTATTTT.

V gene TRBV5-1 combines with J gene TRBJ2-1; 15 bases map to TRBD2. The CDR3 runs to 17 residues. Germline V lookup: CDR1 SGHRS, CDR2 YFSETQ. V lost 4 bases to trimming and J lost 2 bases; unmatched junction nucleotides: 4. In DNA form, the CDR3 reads TGCGCCAGCAGCGCCGGGACTAGCGGGAGGACCTACAATGAGCAGTTCTTC. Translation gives CASSAGTSGRTYNEQFF.

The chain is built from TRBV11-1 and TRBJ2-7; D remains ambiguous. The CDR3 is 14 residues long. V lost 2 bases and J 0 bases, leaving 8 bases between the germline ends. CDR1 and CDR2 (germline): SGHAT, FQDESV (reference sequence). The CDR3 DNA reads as TGTGCCAGCAGCTTATCGACTGGCTCCTACGAGCAGTACTTC. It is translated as CASSLSTGSYEQYF.

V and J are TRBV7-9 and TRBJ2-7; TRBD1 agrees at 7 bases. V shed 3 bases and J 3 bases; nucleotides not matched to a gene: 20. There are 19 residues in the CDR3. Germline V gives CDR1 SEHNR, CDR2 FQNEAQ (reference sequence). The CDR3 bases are TGTGCCAGCAGCTTTGTACTATCGACGGGACAGCCACTCCGCTACGAGCAGTACTTC. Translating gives CASSFVLSTGQPLRYEQYF.

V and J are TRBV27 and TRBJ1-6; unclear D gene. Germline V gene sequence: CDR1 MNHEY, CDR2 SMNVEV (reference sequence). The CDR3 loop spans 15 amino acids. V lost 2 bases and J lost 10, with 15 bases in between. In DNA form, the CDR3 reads TGTGCCAGCAGTTTAGGATCGGGGTACCGCTCACCCCTCCACTTT. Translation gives CASSLGSGYRSPLHF.

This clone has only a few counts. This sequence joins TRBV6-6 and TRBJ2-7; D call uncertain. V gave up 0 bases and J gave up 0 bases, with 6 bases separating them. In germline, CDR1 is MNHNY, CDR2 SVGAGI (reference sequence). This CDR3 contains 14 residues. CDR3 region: CASSYSPDSYEQYV. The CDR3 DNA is TGTGCCAGCAGTTACTCCCCGGACTCCTACGAGCAGTACGTC.

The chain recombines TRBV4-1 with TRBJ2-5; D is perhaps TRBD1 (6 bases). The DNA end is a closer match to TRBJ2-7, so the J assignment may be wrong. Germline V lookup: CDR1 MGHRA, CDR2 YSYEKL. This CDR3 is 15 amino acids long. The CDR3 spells CASSQGSQGIYEQYF. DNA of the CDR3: TGCGCCAGCAGCCAAGGCAGCCAGGGGATTTACGAGCAGTACTTC.

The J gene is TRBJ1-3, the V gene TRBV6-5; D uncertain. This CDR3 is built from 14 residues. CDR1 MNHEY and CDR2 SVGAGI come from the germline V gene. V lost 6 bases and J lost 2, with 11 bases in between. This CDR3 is CASSPPGAGNTIYF. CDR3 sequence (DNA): TGTGCCAGCAGCCCACCCGGGGCTGGAAACACCATATATTTT.

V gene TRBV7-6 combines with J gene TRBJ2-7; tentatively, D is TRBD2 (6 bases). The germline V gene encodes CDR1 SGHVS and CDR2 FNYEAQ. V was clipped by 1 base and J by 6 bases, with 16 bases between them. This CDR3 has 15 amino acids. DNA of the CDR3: TGTGCCAGCAGCTTAGGAGGGGACTTGCTAGCCGAGCAGTACTTC. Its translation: CASSLGGDLLAEQYF.

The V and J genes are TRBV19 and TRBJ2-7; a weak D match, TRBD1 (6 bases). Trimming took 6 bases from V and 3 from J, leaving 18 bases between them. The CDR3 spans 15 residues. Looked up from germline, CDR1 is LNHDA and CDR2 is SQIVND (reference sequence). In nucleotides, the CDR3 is TGTGCCAGTAGCTCCGGGACACTGAGGTTCTACGAGCAGTACTTC. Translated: CASSSGTLRFYEQYF.

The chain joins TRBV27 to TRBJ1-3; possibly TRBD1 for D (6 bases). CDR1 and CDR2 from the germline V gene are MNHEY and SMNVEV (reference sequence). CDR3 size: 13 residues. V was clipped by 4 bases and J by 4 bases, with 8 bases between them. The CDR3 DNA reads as TGTGCCAGCAGTTCCGGGACAGGAAACACCATATATTTT. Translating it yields CASSSGTGNTIYF.

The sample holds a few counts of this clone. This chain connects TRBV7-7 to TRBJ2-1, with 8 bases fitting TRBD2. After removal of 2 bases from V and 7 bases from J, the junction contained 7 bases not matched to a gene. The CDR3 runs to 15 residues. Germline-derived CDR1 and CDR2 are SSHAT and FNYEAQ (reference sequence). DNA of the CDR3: TGTGCCAGCAGCTTAACGAGCGGGAGTATTAATGAGCAGTTCTTC. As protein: CASSLTSGSINEQFF.

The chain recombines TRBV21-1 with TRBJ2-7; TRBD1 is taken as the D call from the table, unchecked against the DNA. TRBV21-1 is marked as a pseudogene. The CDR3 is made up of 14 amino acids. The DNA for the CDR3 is TGTGCCAGCAGCAACCGGGACAGCCCCTACGAGCAGTACGTC. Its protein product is CASSNRDSPYEQYV.

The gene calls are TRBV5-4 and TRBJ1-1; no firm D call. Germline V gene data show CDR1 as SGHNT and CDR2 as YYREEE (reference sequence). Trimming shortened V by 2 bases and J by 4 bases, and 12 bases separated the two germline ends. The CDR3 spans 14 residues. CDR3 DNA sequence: TGTGCCAGCAGCTTCGGGGTGAGGGTCACTGAAGCTTTCTTT. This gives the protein CASSFGVRVTEAFF.

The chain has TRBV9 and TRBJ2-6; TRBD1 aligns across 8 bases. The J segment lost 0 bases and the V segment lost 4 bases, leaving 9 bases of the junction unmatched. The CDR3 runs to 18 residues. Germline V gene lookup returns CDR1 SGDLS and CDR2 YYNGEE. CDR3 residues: CASSPGTGQSSGANVLTF. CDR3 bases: TGTGCCAGCAGCCCCGGGACAGGACAAAGCTCTGGGGCCAACGTCCTGACTTTC.

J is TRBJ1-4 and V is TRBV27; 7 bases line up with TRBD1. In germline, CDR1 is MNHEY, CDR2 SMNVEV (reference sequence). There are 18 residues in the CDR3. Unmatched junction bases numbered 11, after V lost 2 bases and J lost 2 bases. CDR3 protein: CASSLRTPGGTTNEKLFF. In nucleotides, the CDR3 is TGTGCCAGCAGTTTACGAACCCCAGGGGGAACGACTAATGAAAAACTGTTTTTT.

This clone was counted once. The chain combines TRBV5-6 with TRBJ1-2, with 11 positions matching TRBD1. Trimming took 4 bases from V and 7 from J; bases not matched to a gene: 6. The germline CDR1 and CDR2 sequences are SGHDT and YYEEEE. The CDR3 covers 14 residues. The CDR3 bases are TGTGCCAGCAGCGGGGACAGGGGGATTGGTGGCTACACCTTC. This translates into CASSGDRGIGGYTF.

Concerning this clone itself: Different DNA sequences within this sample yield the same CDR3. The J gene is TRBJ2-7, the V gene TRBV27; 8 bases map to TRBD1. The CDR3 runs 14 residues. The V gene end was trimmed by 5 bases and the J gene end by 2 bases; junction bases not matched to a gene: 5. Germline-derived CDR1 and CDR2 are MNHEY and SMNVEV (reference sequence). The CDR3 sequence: CASSPGQGTYEQYF. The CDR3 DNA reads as TGTGCCAGCAGTCCCGGACAGGGAACCTACGAGCAGTACTTC.

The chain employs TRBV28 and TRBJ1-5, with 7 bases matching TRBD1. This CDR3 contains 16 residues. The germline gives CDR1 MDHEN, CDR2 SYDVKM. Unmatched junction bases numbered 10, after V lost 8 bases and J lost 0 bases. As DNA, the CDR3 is TGTGCCAGCGGGGACAGCGTCGCTTATAGCAATCAGCCCCAGCATTTT. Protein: CASGDSVAYSNQPQHF.

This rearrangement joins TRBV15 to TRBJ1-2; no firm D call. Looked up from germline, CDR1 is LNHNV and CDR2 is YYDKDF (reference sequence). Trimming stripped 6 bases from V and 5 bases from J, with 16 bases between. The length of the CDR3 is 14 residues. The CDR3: CATRGGPGRYGYTF. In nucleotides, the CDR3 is TGTGCCACCAGGGGCGGGCCCGGGAGGTATGGCTACACCTTC.

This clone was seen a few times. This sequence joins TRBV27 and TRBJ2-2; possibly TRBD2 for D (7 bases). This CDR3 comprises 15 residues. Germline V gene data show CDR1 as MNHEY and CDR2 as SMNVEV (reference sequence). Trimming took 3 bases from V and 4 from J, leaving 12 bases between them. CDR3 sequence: CASSLRGGSTGELFF. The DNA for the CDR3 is TGTGCCAGCAGTTTGAGGGGGGGATCCACCGGGGAGCTGTTTTTT.

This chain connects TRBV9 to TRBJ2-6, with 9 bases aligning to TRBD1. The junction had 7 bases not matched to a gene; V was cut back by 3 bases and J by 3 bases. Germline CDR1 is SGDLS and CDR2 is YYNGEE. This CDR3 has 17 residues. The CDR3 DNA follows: TGTGCCAGCAGCGGCAGGACAGGGGCCTTTGGGGCCAACGTCCTGACTTTC. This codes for CASSGRTGAFGANVLTF.